This T cell receptor (beta chain) was obtained from a study of CD8+CD57+ T cells in acquired aplastic anemia. Study background: The mean DNA yield obtained from sorted CD4+ and CD8+ cells came to around 3 ug. General study findings and limits: Patients shared some 30 CD8+ CDR3 sequences with controls.

Worth noting for this clonotype: Antigen specificity is unknown. The junction and the germline gene differ at one end; a read error may be behind it.

Researchers used genomic DNA as the template to profile TCR beta VDJ and CDR3. TCRdb itself ran the reads through MiXCR, one entry per CDR3 protein. The table has hundreds of thousands of distinct CDR3 sequences, 60% to 80% seen once; the top ten hold around 4%. The receptor was derived from a human donor in good health, serving as a control. The material sequenced was sorted CD4+, CD8+, or CD8+CD57+ T cells (not recorded which) from PBMCs.

The CDR3 DNA is TGTGCCAGCACCCTCGGGACAGGTGATGCGCAGCTCTTT. Amino acids: CASTLGTGDAQLF. The chain links TRBV7-2 to TRBJ1-6; 8 bases match TRBD1. Germline CDR1 SGHTA, CDR2 FQGNSA. CDR3 length: 13 residues. The full variable domain, completed using reference TRBV7-2 and TRBJ1-6, is GAGVSQSPSNKVTEKGKDVELRCDPISGHTALYWYRQSLGQGLEFLIYFQGNSAPDKSGLPSDRFSAERTGGSVSTLTIQRTQQEDSAVYLCASTLGTGDAQLFGNGTRLTVT.